The clone carrying this T cell receptor (beta chain) was recorded at least ten times. Its target is unknown. This sample was taken from a study of Graves' ophthalmopathy and Graves' hyperthyroidism. Findings and caveats of the study: A 13-signature model separated ophthalmopathy from stable hyperthyroidism, around 88% sensitivity, roughly 80% specificity.

TCR beta CDR3 regions were amplified from RNA transcripts. HTBI primers were used in a first-round RT-PCR, which preceded a second-round multiplex PCR. Each CDR3 protein gets one entry after TCRdb re-called the multiplex PCR reads with MiXCR. The sample has under 350,000 distinct CDR3 sequences; about a sixth are singletons. Those donors who had ophthalmopathy presented with moderate-to-severe activity, a CAS of ≥3, a NOSPECS of ≥4 and a duration under 3 months. Other autoimmune diseases, uncontrolled infections, pregnancy and lactation each led to patient exclusion. The PBMCs originated from approximately 10 ml of fresh peripheral blood. The CDR3 is made up of 17 amino acids. Germline lookup yields CDR1 SGHAT and CDR2 FQNNGV. After removal of 7 bases from V and 1 base from J, the junction contained 12 bases not matched to a gene.

The sample consisted of peripheral blood. The chain couples TRBV11-2 to TRBJ2-5, with 10 bases fitting TRBD2. This TCR was recovered from an adult man with Graves' ophthalmopathy. For the CDR3, the DNA is TGTGCCAGCACCATTGGGGTAGCGGGGGGCCCCCAAGAGACCCAGTACTTC. Translation gives CASTIGVAGGPQETQYF. The variable domain in full, completed from reference TRBV11-2 and TRBJ2-5, reads EAGVAQSPRYKIIEKRQSVAFWCNPISGHATLYWYQQILGQGPKLLIQFQNNGVVDDSQLPKDRFSAERLKGVDSTLKIQPAKLEDSAVYLCASTIGVAGGPQETQYFGPGTRLLVL.